This T cell receptor (beta chain) originates from a study of T cells after yellow fever vaccination. This clonotype showed up just a few times. TCRdb reanalysed the 5' RACE reads using MiXCR and keeps one entry per CDR3 protein. The profile shows 500,000 to 650,000 distinct CDR3 sequences, around a sixth of them singletons. Germline lookup yields CDR1 SGHRS and CDR2 YFSETQ. The germline V and J ends were trimmed by 6 bases and 3 bases, with 12 bases remaining between them. This CDR3 is 13 amino acids long. The source material was PBMCs, sampled 5 days after the first yellow fever vaccination. This clonotype was obtained from a man between 18 and 29 years old who received the YFV17D yellow fever vaccine. V gene TRBV5-1 combines with J gene TRBJ1-1; D unclear. Here the CDR3 reads CASTLQDDTEAFF. DNA of the CDR3: TGCGCCAGCACCCTTCAGGATGACACTGAAGCTTTCTTT.